Shown below are 20 T cell receptor beta chains from a single sample sequenced in a study of control samples from healthy donors and cancer patients. Assay used: immunoSEQ multiplex PCR; TCRdb lists only in-frame clones, some missing. There are 100,000 or so clones in the sample; roughly 86% occur only once, and around a tenth lies in the top ten. The material sequenced was blood. These receptor sequences come from a woman aged 60-75 years in good health.

The rearrangement joins TRBV3-1 (or the pseudogene TRBV3-2) to TRBJ2-1; D tentatively reads TRBD1 or TRBD2 (5 bases each). The germline V and J ends were trimmed by 4 bases and 7 bases, with 14 bases remaining between them. CDR3 length: 14 amino acids. Per the germline V gene, CDR1 is LGHDT and CDR2 is YNNKEL (reference sequence). The chain's CDR3 is CASSRRSGTNEQFF. The DNA of the CDR3 is TGTGCCAGCAGCCGACGGTCCGGGACGAATGAGCAGTTCTTC.

The chain recombines TRBV18 with TRBJ2-3, with D possibly being TRBD2 (6 bases). This CDR3 is 12 amino acids long. From germline, CDR1 is KGHSH and CDR2 LQKENI. V was cut by 2 bases and J by 7 bases, with 7 bases left in between. CDR3 residues: CASSPGDYTQYF. The CDR3, as DNA: TGTGCCAGCTCACCAGGGGACTATACGCAGTATTTT.

The CDR3, as DNA: TGTGCCAGCAGCTTAAGGGGGGCGGACTATGGCTACACCTTC. Translating it yields CASSLRGADYGYTF. This chain links TRBV7-9 with TRBJ1-2; a weak D match, TRBD1 (6 bases). This CDR3 contains 14 residues. V lost 2 bases and J 3 bases, leaving 10 bases between the germline ends. The germline V gene encodes CDR1 SEHNR and CDR2 FQNEAQ (reference sequence). Looking up the rest from reference TRBV7-9 and TRBJ1-2 gives the full variable domain: DTGVSQNPRHKITKRGQNVTFRCDPISEHNRLYWYRQTLGQGPEFLTYFQNEAQLEKSRLLSDRFSAERPKGSFSTLEIQRTEQGDSAMYLCASSLRGADYGYTFGSGTRLTVV.

The CDR3 DNA reads as TGTGCCAGCAGCCCTCCAGGTTCTCAGCCCCAGCATTTT. Protein product: CASSPPGSQPQHF. The rearrangement links TRBV12-3 or TRBV12-4 to TRBJ1-5; D not resolved. V was cut by 6 bases and J by 6 bases, with 12 bases left in between. The CDR3 length is 13 residues.

The V call is TRBV20-1, the J call TRBJ1-3; possibly TRBD1 for D (5 bases). Trimming pared 3 bases from V and 4 bases from J, leaving 10 bases between. The germline V gene encodes CDR1 DFQATT and CDR2 SNEGSKA (reference sequence). The CDR3 contains 13 residues. The DNA of the CDR3 is TGCAGTGCTAGTTCTGGGGACGGAAACACCATATATTTT. It encodes CSASSGDGNTIYF.

The V and J genes are TRBV3-1 (or the pseudogene TRBV3-2) and TRBJ2-3; D ambiguous. The V gene's germline CDR1 is LGHDT and CDR2 YNNKEL (reference sequence). The CDR3 loop spans 14 amino acids. Trimming took off 1 base at V and 3 bases at J, with 8 bases between the two ends. The CDR3 is CASSQVPETDTQYF. DNA of the CDR3: TGTGCCAGCAGCCAAGTCCCGGAGACAGATACGCAGTATTTT.

This clone was counted only a few times. The chain recombines TRBV19 with TRBJ1-5, with D perhaps TRBD1 (6 bases). V lost 3 bases and J lost 6, with 12 bases in between. Germline V gene lookup returns CDR1 LNHDA and CDR2 SQIVND (reference sequence). CDR3 length: 14 amino acids. This chain's CDR3 is CASSIRGVGQPQHF. DNA for the CDR3: TGTGCCAGTAGTATCAGGGGAGTCGGTCAGCCCCAGCATTTT.

This chain connects TRBV6-2 or TRBV6-3 to TRBJ1-1; a weak D match, TRBD1 (6 bases). This CDR3 comprises 15 residues. The germline gives CDR1 MNHEY, CDR2 SVGEGT. V was shortened by 4 bases and J by 1 base, with 13 bases between the two germline ends. The CDR3 spells CASSWDNPRNTEAFF. The CDR3 coding sequence is TGTGCCAGCAGTTGGGACAACCCCAGGAACACTGAAGCTTTCTTT.

The rearrangement uses TRBV5-1 and TRBJ1-2, with no clear D. Trimming cost V 4 bases and J 3 bases, with 16 bases left between them. The germline gives CDR1 SGHRS, CDR2 YFSETQ. CDR3 length equals 15 residues. The CDR3 DNA reads as TGCGCCAGCAGCCCCTTGGCTGGGGTGGACTATGGCTACACCTTC. It is translated as CASSPLAGVDYGYTF.

The CDR3 here is CASSLGAGWDSPLHF. The CDR3 nucleotides read TGTGCCAGCAGCTTGGGTGCAGGGTGGGACTCACCCCTCCACTTT. The V gene is TRBV5-5, the J gene TRBJ1-6; the D gene is possibly TRBD1 (5 bases). The CDR3 is 15 residues long. V lost 0 bases and J lost 10, with 14 bases in between. CDR1 is SGHKS and CDR2 is YYEKEE in the germline V gene (reference sequence).

The chain carries TRBV7-9 and TRBJ2-7; 11 bases map to TRBD2. This CDR3 has 16 amino acids. V dropped 4 bases and J dropped 0; count of bases not matched to a gene: 5. Germline CDR1 SEHNR, CDR2 FQNEAQ (reference sequence). As DNA, the CDR3 is TGTGCCAGCAGCTCACTAGCGGGAGAGGGCTCCTACGAGCAGTACTTC. It translates to CASSSLAGEGSYEQYF.

The V and J genes are TRBV19 and TRBJ1-4; 9 positions match TRBD1. Germline trimming cut 6 bases from V and 7 bases from J; bases unmatched to any gene: 6. Germline loops: CDR1 LNHDA, CDR2 SQIVND (reference sequence). The CDR3 has 14 residues. DNA of the CDR3: TGTGCCAGTAGGAAGGGACAGGGATTTGAAAAACTGTTTTTT. Amino acids: CASRKGQGFEKLFF. Full variable domain (remainder filled in from reference TRBV19 and TRBJ1-4): DGGITQSPKYLFRKEGQNVTLSCEQNLNHDAMYWYRQDPGQGLRLIYYSQIVNDFQKGDIAEGYSVSREKKESFPLTVTSAQKNPTAFYLCASRKGQGFEKLFFGSGTQLSVL.

The chain recombines TRBV28 with TRBJ1-1; D unresolved. Germline values: CDR1 MDHEN, CDR2 SYDVKM. V was pared by 6 bases and J by 5 bases, with 16 bases between. The CDR3 sequence is 14 residues long. DNA of the CDR3: TGTGCCAGCAGCCCTAATCTGCGGAGGACTGAAGCTTTCTTT. Translating it yields CASSPNLRRTEAFF.

CDR3 coding DNA: TGTGCCAGCAGTTTACCCACGGACGGGGAGCTGTTTTTT. Its translation is CASSLPTDGELFF. This chain connects TRBV28 to TRBJ2-2; D is unresolved. The CDR3 spans 13 residues. From germline, CDR1 is MDHEN and CDR2 SYDVKM. Trimming took 2 bases from V and 7 from J, leaving 8 bases between them.

This chain connects TRBV4-2 to TRBJ2-3; no clear D gene. Trimming stripped 3 bases from V and 0 bases from J, with 7 bases between. CDR1 LGHNA and CDR2 YNFKEQ come from the germline V gene. The CDR3 loop spans 14 amino acids. CDR3 protein: CASSQVKSTDTQYF. The CDR3 DNA follows: TGTGCCAGCAGCCAGGTAAAAAGCACAGATACGCAGTATTTT.

The genes are TRBV28 and TRBJ1-3; TRBD1 agrees at 7 bases. The germline gives CDR1 MDHEN, CDR2 SYDVKM. V shed 7 bases, J shed 4 bases, and the junction held 13 bases outside the gene matches. The CDR3 has 16 amino acids. This CDR3 is CASTRQGPSRGNTIYF. The CDR3, as DNA: TGTGCCAGCACCCGACAGGGACCCTCGAGGGGAAACACCATATATTTT.

This chain uses TRBV19 with TRBJ2-4; 12 bases line up with TRBD2. In germline, CDR1 is LNHDA, CDR2 SQIVND (reference sequence). The ends lost 0 bases at V and 6 bases at J; junction bases unmatched: 9. This CDR3 has 18 amino acids. The CDR3 spells CASSIESLAGGTRNIQYF. Written as DNA, the CDR3 is TGTGCCAGTAGTATAGAGAGTCTAGCGGGAGGGACTAGAAACATTCAGTACTTC.

The chain joins TRBV28 to TRBJ1-5, with D perhaps TRBD1 (5 bases). The V and J ends lost 5 bases and 6 bases respectively, with 8 bases between them. The CDR3 contains 12 residues. In germline, CDR1 is MDHEN, CDR2 SYDVKM. The CDR3 coding sequence is TGTGCCAGCAGTCGACAGCCTCAGCCCCAGCATTTT. Encoded protein: CASSRQPQPQHF. The variable domain in full, with the rest retrieved from reference TRBV28 and TRBJ1-5, is DVKVTQSSRYLVKRTGEKVFLECVQDMDHENMFWYRQDPGLGLRLIYFSYDVKMKEKGDIPEGYSVSREKKERFSLILESASTNQTSMYLCASSRQPQPQHFGDGTRLSIL.

Here the CDR3 reads CASSIHLGLGNTIYF. The DNA of the CDR3 is TGTGCCAGCAGCATACATCTCGGTCTCGGAAACACCATATATTTT. This chain uses TRBV11-2 with TRBJ1-3; D unresolved. The V end lost 5 bases, the J end lost 4 bases, and 15 bases lay between the germline ends. This CDR3 is 15 amino acids long. Germline-derived CDR1 and CDR2 are SGHAT and FQNNGV. The full variable domain, with the rest looked up from reference TRBV11-2 and TRBJ1-3, is EAGVAQSPRYKIIEKRQSVAFWCNPISGHATLYWYQQILGQGPKLLIQFQNNGVVDDSQLPKDRFSAERLKGVDSTLKIQPAKLEDSAVYLCASSIHLGLGNTIYFGEGSWLTVV.

The V and J genes are TRBV28 and TRBJ2-7; D is undetermined. Trimming left V 5 bases short and J 2 bases short, with 16 bases between. Germline V gives CDR1 MDHEN, CDR2 SYDVKM. The CDR3 spans 15 residues. The DNA of the CDR3 is TGTGCCAGCAGTCTCCCCGCCAGGCATCCCTACGAGCAGTACTTC. Translation: CASSLPARHPYEQYF.